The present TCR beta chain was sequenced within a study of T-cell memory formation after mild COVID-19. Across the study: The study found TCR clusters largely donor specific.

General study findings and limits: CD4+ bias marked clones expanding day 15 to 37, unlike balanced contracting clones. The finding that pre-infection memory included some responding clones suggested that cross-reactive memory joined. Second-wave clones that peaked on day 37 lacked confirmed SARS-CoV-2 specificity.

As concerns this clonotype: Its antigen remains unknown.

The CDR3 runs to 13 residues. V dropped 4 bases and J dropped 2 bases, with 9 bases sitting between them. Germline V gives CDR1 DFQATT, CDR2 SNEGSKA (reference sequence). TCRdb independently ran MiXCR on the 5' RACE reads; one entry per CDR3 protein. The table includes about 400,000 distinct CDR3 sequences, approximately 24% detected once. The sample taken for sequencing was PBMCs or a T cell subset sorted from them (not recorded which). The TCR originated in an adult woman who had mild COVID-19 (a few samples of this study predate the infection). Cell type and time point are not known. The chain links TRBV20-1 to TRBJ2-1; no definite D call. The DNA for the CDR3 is TGCAGTGCTATGAGGCGTACCTACAATGAGCAGTTCTTC. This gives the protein CSAMRRTYNEQFF.